Each of the 23 T cell receptor beta chains below was sequenced from the same sample in a study of cytotoxic CD8 clonotypes in ibrutinib-treated CLL (dated by TCRdb to 2020 to 2023). Library preparation used the immunoSEQ multiplex PCR assay. TCRdb re-hosts the immuneACCESS table, in-frame sequences only. Its copies lack some clones; in the studies checked, an unresolved V gene accounts for under half of them, and the cause for the rest is not known. Counted in this sample were fewer than 400,000 clones; around 66% of them appeared once. The ten top clones hold around 6.6% of the sample. The sample was PBMCs, taken after 36 months of ibrutinib treatment. Source of these receptors: a human donor with chronic lymphocytic leukemia.

This clone was detected only a few times. The same CDR3 is also encoded by other DNA sequences in this sample. The chain joins TRBV9 to TRBJ1-1; the D is unclear. V was clipped by 0 bases and J by 5 bases, with 2 bases between them. The CDR3 has 11 residues. Per the germline V gene, CDR1 is SGDLS and CDR2 is YYNGEE. The CDR3 coding sequence is TGTGCCAGCAGCGTAGTAACTGAAGCTTTCTTT. Its translation: CASSVVTEAFF.

V and J are TRBV5-1 and TRBJ2-7; no reliable D call. The CDR3 is 13 amino acids. Germline loops: CDR1 SGHRS, CDR2 YFSETQ. The V gene lost 0 bases and the J gene lost 2 bases, with 6 bases spanning the gap. The CDR3 protein is CASSLADTYEQYF. DNA of the CDR3: TGCGCCAGCAGCTTGGCAGACACCTACGAGCAGTACTTC.

The chain couples TRBV4-1 to TRBJ2-7, with TRBD2 as a possible D gene (6 bases). V lost 2 bases to trimming and J lost 2 bases, with 19 bases between them. The CDR3 is made up of 17 amino acids. Germline assignment: CDR1 MGHRA and CDR2 YSYEKL. The CDR3 spells CASSQFLPGRGTYEQYF. DNA for the CDR3: TGCGCCAGCAGCCAATTCTTACCGGGCCGCGGGACCTACGAGCAGTACTTC.

V gene TRBV7-9 combines with J gene TRBJ1-2; 7 nucleotides align to TRBD1. The length of the CDR3 is 14 residues. The V segment lost 5 bases and the J segment 5 bases; nucleotides outside the gene matches: 8. In germline, CDR1 is SEHNR, CDR2 FQNEAQ (reference sequence). This CDR3 is CASSPWTGEYGYTF. CDR3 in DNA: TGTGCCAGCAGCCCGTGGACAGGTGAATATGGCTACACCTTC.

The CDR3: CASSYAQTRAGNTIYF. DNA of the CDR3: TGTGCCAGCAGTTATGCGCAGACTAGAGCTGGAAACACCATATATTTT. The gene calls are TRBV6-6 and TRBJ1-3; D is undetermined. CDR1 MNHNY and CDR2 SVGAGI come from the germline V gene (reference sequence). The CDR3 has 16 amino acids. Between the trimmed V and J ends, which lost 3 bases and 2 bases, there was a span of 14 bases.

V is TRBV27 and J is TRBJ2-7; no clear D. Trimming took 3 bases from V and 2 from J, leaving 8 bases between them. This CDR3 is 13 amino acids long. Per germline, CDR1 MNHEY and CDR2 SMNVEV (reference sequence). This chain's CDR3 is CASSFSGPYEQYF. CDR3 nucleotide sequence: TGTGCCAGCAGTTTCTCAGGTCCCTACGAGCAGTACTTC.

V is TRBV18 and J is TRBJ1-4; a weak D match, TRBD1 (6 bases). The CDR3 covers 19 residues. Germline CDR1 is KGHSH and CDR2 is LQKENI. Trimming left V 3 bases short and J 3 bases short, with 23 bases between. CDR3 sequence: CASSPKTRGQIGANEKLFF. The DNA for the CDR3 is TGTGCCAGCTCACCTAAAACCAGGGGTCAAATCGGGGCTAATGAAAAACTGTTTTTT.

CDR3 nucleotide sequence: TGTGCCACCAGCAGTGTTGGGGGACTCCCCACAGATACGCAGTATTTT. Translated: CATSSVGGLPTDTQYF. V gene TRBV15 combines with J gene TRBJ2-3, with D maybe TRBD2 (6 bases). Germline lookup yields CDR1 LNHNV and CDR2 YYDKDF (reference sequence). V was clipped by 3 bases and J by 2 bases, with 15 bases between them. CDR3 size: 16 residues.

CDR3 nucleotides: TGCGCCAGCAGGGGATACAGGGATATCGTAATGAACACTGAAGCTTTCTTT. Translating gives CASRGYRDIVMNTEAFF. The rearrangement joins TRBV5-1 to TRBJ1-1, with D perhaps matching TRBD1 (6 bases). The CDR3 extends over 17 amino acids. Trimming stripped 5 bases from V and 0 bases from J, with 20 bases between. Germline V gene sequence: CDR1 SGHRS, CDR2 YFSETQ.

This sequence joins TRBV5-1 and TRBJ2-2; 8 nucleotides line up with TRBD1. The ends lost 2 bases at V and 8 bases at J; junction bases unmatched: 11. CDR1 and CDR2 (germline): SGHRS, YFSETQ. CDR3 length: 16 amino acids. The CDR3 bases are TGCGCCAGCAGCTTCCTCCGGGACAGGACCGGAGGGGAGCTGTTTTTT. Translating it yields CASSFLRDRTGGELFF.

This CDR3 reads CASSLVVSDTEAFF. In DNA form, the CDR3 reads TGTGCCAGCAGCTTAGTGGTGAGCGACACTGAAGCTTTCTTT. This rearrangement joins TRBV7-3 to TRBJ1-1; unclear D gene. CDR1 and CDR2 (germline): SGHTA, FQGTGA. The ends were cut back, 2 bases at V and 3 bases at J, with 10 bases in the middle. This CDR3 contains 14 residues.

This rearrangement joins TRBV5-1 to TRBJ2-7; D is possibly TRBD1 (6 bases). Germline V gene data show CDR1 as SGHRS and CDR2 as YFSETQ. The V end lost 6 bases, the J end lost 3 bases, and 13 bases lay between the germline ends. This CDR3 spans 13 amino acids. DNA for the CDR3: TGCGCCAGCACCAAACAGGGAAACTACGAGCAGTACTTC. Translation: CASTKQGNYEQYF.

The chain recombines TRBV6-5 with TRBJ1-2; unclear D gene. CDR1 MNHEY and CDR2 SVGAGI come from the germline V gene. There are 14 residues in the CDR3. V was pared by 0 bases and J by 4 bases, with 9 bases between. The CDR3 here is CASSYSPGIYGYTF. The CDR3 DNA follows: TGTGCCAGCAGTTACTCGCCCGGGATCTATGGCTACACCTTC.

This chain connects TRBV7-3 to TRBJ2-7, with a possible D match to TRBD1 (6 bases). Germline-derived CDR1 and CDR2 are SGHTA and FQGTGA. V dropped 3 bases and J dropped 6 bases, with 21 bases sitting between them. The length of the CDR3 is 16 residues. CDR3 region: CASSLHRDTGSIEQYF. The CDR3 nucleotides read TGTGCCAGCAGCTTGCACCGGGACACAGGAAGTATCGAGCAGTACTTC.

The chain has TRBV13 and TRBJ1-1; D possibly corresponds to TRBD1 (6 bases). This CDR3 contains 15 residues. In germline, CDR1 is PRHDT, CDR2 FYEKMQ (reference sequence). V gave up 5 bases and J gave up 0 bases, with 13 bases separating them. CDR3 protein: CASSVGNRVNTEAFF. The CDR3 DNA is TGTGCCAGCAGCGTCGGTAACAGGGTGAACACTGAAGCTTTCTTT.

This clone was picked up a small number of times. V gene TRBV20-1 combines with J gene TRBJ2-2; D gene uncertain. CDR1 DFQATT and CDR2 SNEGSKA come from the germline V gene (reference sequence). This CDR3 spans 11 amino acids. With 4 bases removed from V and 3 bases from J, the gap between germline ends came to 3 bases. CDR3 region: CSAKYTGELFF. The DNA of the CDR3 is TGCAGTGCTAAGTACACCGGGGAGCTGTTTTTT.

This chain joins TRBV5-4 and TRBJ2-2, with 10 bases aligning to TRBD1. This CDR3 has 16 amino acids. The V segment lost 7 bases and the J segment 4 bases; nucleotides outside the gene matches: 10. Per the germline V gene, CDR1 is SGHNT and CDR2 is YYREEE (reference sequence). The CDR3 reads CASHPSDRGGTGELFF. CDR3 nucleotides: TGTGCCAGCCACCCTTCGGACAGGGGGGGCACCGGGGAGCTGTTTTTT.

The genes are TRBV6-5 and TRBJ2-7; the D is unclear. V was clipped by 5 bases and J by 4 bases, with 15 bases between them. There are 14 residues in the CDR3. Germline values: CDR1 MNHEY, CDR2 SVGAGI. CDR3 residues: CASSNNFRVYEQYF. The DNA for the CDR3 is TGTGCCAGCAGTAACAACTTTCGGGTTTACGAGCAGTACTTC.

The CDR3 sequence is CASSQEVGYGYTF. In DNA, the CDR3 is TGTGCCAGCAGCCAAGAGGTAGGCTATGGCTACACCTTC. The chain uses TRBV4-2 and TRBJ1-2; D remains ambiguous. CDR3 length: 13 residues. Per the germline V gene, CDR1 is LGHNA and CDR2 is YNFKEQ. The V end lost 0 bases, the J end lost 4 bases, and 6 bases lay between the germline ends.

This chain links TRBV15 with TRBJ2-1, with 8 positions matching TRBD2. The germline gives CDR1 LNHNV, CDR2 YYDKDF (reference sequence). V trimming: 6 bases; J trimming: 12 bases; junction bases outside the gene matches: 13. The CDR3 covers 14 residues. The CDR3 DNA is TGTGCCACCAGTCGTTCGGAGCGGGAGATAGGGCAGTTCTTC. This gives the protein CATSRSEREIGQFF.

The V call is TRBV13, the J call TRBJ1-4, with no clear D. Germline V gene sequence: CDR1 PRHDT, CDR2 FYEKMQ (reference sequence). The CDR3 is 11 residues long. V was cut by 5 bases and J by 11 bases, with 9 bases left in between. The CDR3 sequence is CASSGGGKLFF. The DNA for the CDR3 is TGTGCCAGCAGCGGCGGTGGTAAACTGTTTTTT.

The CDR3 DNA sequence: TGTGCCAGCAGACTAGTGGGGAACTACGAGCAGTACTTC. Encoded protein: CASRLVGNYEQYF. This chain connects TRBV28 to TRBJ2-7; maybe TRBD2 (5 bases). V gave up 6 bases and J gave up 3 bases, with 12 bases separating them. CDR1 is MDHEN and CDR2 is SYDVKM in the germline V gene. The CDR3 is 13 residues long. The entire variable domain, with the rest obtained from reference TRBV28 and TRBJ2-7, is as follows: DVKVTQSSRYLVKRTGEKVFLECVQDMDHENMFWYRQDPGLGLRLIYFSYDVKMKEKGDIPEGYSVSREKKERFSLILESASTNQTSMYLCASRLVGNYEQYFGPGTRLTVT.

The genes are TRBV18 and TRBJ1-4; D may be TRBD1 (5 bases). The germline V gene encodes CDR1 KGHSH and CDR2 LQKENI. There are 16 residues in the CDR3. Trimming left V 3 bases short and J 3 bases short, with 14 bases between. In DNA, the CDR3 is TGTGCCAGCTCACCTTACCCCCCGGGGCCTAATGAAAAACTGTTTTTT. It encodes CASSPYPPGPNEKLFF.